This TCR beta chain originates from a study of response to subunit inactivated influenza vaccine. This CDR3 has 14 residues. Germline V lookup: CDR1 DFQATT, CDR2 SNEGSKA (reference sequence). Trimming cost V 6 bases and J 6 bases; bases outside gene matches: 8. This clonotype was detected a few times. The antigen is undetermined. Overall study findings and caveats: Authors suggested seasonal influenza vaccinations each recruit few new T cells.

TCRdb called the RT-PCR reads again in MiXCR, with one record for every CDR3 protein. The sample includes 610,000 or so distinct CDR3 sequences, around 15% of them seen just once. The sequence was obtained from a man over 45 who received an inactivated influenza vaccine. The chain links TRBV20-1 to TRBJ2-1, with 10 bases that match TRBD2. The sequenced sample was PBMCs from blood, obtained 11 to 12 days after vaccination. Here the CDR3 reads CSAIGTSVTNEQFF. The CDR3 region has the DNA TGCAGTGCCATCGGGACTAGCGTAACCAATGAGCAGTTCTTC.